These 9 T cell receptor beta chains share one sample of origin, sequenced in a study of OX40 agonist ivuxolimab in advanced cancers. This table comes from immunoSEQ multiplex PCR, and its TCRdb copy is limited to in-frame clones, with some not included. The data hold 30,000 to 45,000 clones, with approximately 80% observed a single time. Sequencing used CD4+ or CD8+ T cells sorted from blood, obtained in a trial of the OX40 agonist ivuxolimab. These receptors were obtained from an adult with an advanced solid tumor such as melanoma, head and neck, liver or kidney cancer.

The V call is TRBV13, the J call TRBJ2-1, with 7 positions matching TRBD2. V shed 2 bases and J 4 bases; nucleotides not matched to a gene: 8. The CDR3 length is 16 residues. CDR1 and CDR2 (germline): PRHDT, FYEKMQ (reference sequence). For the CDR3, the DNA is TGTGCCAGCAGCTTACCCCGGTGGGAGGGGTACAATGAGCAGTTCTTC. It codes for CASSLPRWEGYNEQFF.

The rearrangement links TRBV27 to TRBJ2-2; TRBD2 might be the D (6 bases). Germline CDR1 reads MNHEY; CDR2 reads SMNVEV (reference sequence). The V and J ends lost 5 bases and 4 bases respectively, with 11 bases between them. The CDR3 has 14 amino acids. DNA for the CDR3: TGTGCCAGCAGTGGAGGGCTGGTCACCGGGGAGCTGTTTTTT. Residues: CASSGGLVTGELFF.

CDR3 sequence (DNA): TGTGCCAGCAGCTCCGAACTAGAACTCACAGATACGCAGTATTTT. The encoded protein is CASSSELELTDTQYF. The chain combines TRBV7-9 with TRBJ2-3; D perhaps matches TRBD2 (5 bases). The V and J ends lost 4 bases and 2 bases respectively, with 13 bases between them. Germline V gene sequence: CDR1 SEHNR, CDR2 FQNEAQ (reference sequence). CDR3 length: 15 amino acids. Filled out from reference TRBV7-9 and TRBJ2-3, the complete variable domain reads DTGVSQNPRHKITKRGQNVTFRCDPISEHNRLYWYRQTLGQGPEFLTYFQNEAQLEKSRLLSDRFSAERPKGSFSTLEIQRTEQGDSAMYLCASSSELELTDTQYFGPGTRLTVL.

This clone is classed as medium-sized. The genes are TRBV7-8 and TRBJ2-1; D possibly matches TRBD1 or TRBD2 (5 bases each). Trimming removed 5 bases at V and 9 bases at J, with 8 bases between. The CDR3 is 11 amino acids. In germline, CDR1 is SGHVS, CDR2 FQNEAQ. CDR3 loop: CASSRGGEQFF. Here the CDR3 DNA reads TGTGCCAGCAGCCGTGGGGGTGAGCAGTTCTTC. Based on the CDR3 plus reference TRBV7-8 and TRBJ2-1, the full variable domain is GAGVSQSPRYKVAKRGQDVALRCDPISGHVSLFWYQQALGQGPEFLTYFQNEAQLDKSGLPSDRFFAERPEGSVSTLKIQRTQQEDSAVYLCASSRGGEQFFGPGTRLTVL.

The CDR3 coding sequence is TGTGCCACCAGCAGAGATATAATGGGGCGTTTAACAGATACGCAGTATTTT. This gives the protein CATSRDIMGRLTDTQYF. V is TRBV15 and J is TRBJ2-3; a weak D match, TRBD1 (5 bases). CDR1 is LNHNV, CDR2 YYDKDF, per germline (reference sequence). Trimming shortened V by 0 bases and J by 3 bases, and 16 bases separated the two germline ends. The CDR3 loop spans 17 amino acids.

The J gene is TRBJ2-7, the V gene TRBV11-2; 7 nucleotides match TRBD1. V lost 2 bases, J lost 2 bases, and 6 bases stayed unmatched. CDR3 length: 15 amino acids. CDR1 is SGHAT and CDR2 is FQNNGV in the germline V gene. CDR3 nucleotide sequence: TGTGCCAGCAGCTTAACCCGGGACAGCACCTACGAGCAGTACTTC. Amino acids: CASSLTRDSTYEQYF.

The V call is TRBV29-1, the J call TRBJ2-5, with D possibly being TRBD1 (7 bases). Looked up from germline, CDR1 is SQVTM and CDR2 is ANQGSEA. The V and J ends lost 4 bases and 5 bases respectively, with 29 bases between them. The CDR3 sequence is 18 residues long. The CDR3 is CSVVGLGRQPGQTETQYF. CDR3 in DNA: TGCAGCGTTGTAGGACTGGGGAGGCAACCGGGACAGACGGAGACCCAGTACTTC.

The chain combines TRBV27 with TRBJ2-3, with TRBD2 matching 10 bases. The CDR3 loop spans 15 amino acids. CDR1 is MNHEY and CDR2 is SMNVEV in the germline V gene (reference sequence). J gave up 3 bases and V 7 bases, and 7 bases lay outside the gene matches. CDR3 loop: CASTRAGGHTDTQYF. In DNA form, the CDR3 reads TGTGCCAGCACCAGAGCGGGGGGGCATACAGATACGCAGTATTTT.

This clone was found once. This rearrangement joins TRBV9 to TRBJ2-5, with D possibly being TRBD2 (5 bases). The CDR3 consists of 14 residues. Germline CDR1 reads SGDLS; CDR2 reads YYNGEE. The V and J ends lost 1 base and 3 bases respectively, with 10 bases between them. The CDR3 coding sequence is TGTGCCAGCAGCGTACCTGTGAGGGAAGAGACCCAGTACTTC. Translation gives CASSVPVREETQYF.